The next 2 T cell receptor beta chains were all read from a single sample in a study of cytomegalovirus exposure and HLA in healthy donors. 13 Jbeta primers and 60 Vbeta primers were used for the PCR. TCRdb keeps only in-frame clones here, not all; method: immunoSEQ multiplex PCR. Of about 130,000 clones listed, 75% to 90% are singletons. Sequenced sample: PBMCs. These receptors all stem from a woman aged 25 to 39 in good health and CMV-seropositive.

V gene TRBV6-1 combines with J gene TRBJ2-1; the match to TRBD2 covers 8 bases. CDR1 MNHNS and CDR2 SASEGT come from the germline V gene. J lost 9 bases, V lost 6 bases, and 7 bases had no gene match. The CDR3 has 13 residues. CDR3 coding DNA: TGTGCCAGCAGGGGGGGCGCGGGGGGTGAGCAGTTCTTC. Protein product: CASRGGAGGEQFF.

This clone was seen a single time. This chain connects TRBV27 to TRBJ2-7; TRBD2 is a possible D gene (5 bases). CDR1 and CDR2 from the germline V gene are MNHEY and SMNVEV (reference sequence). The CDR3 contains 16 residues. V was shortened by 6 bases and J by 1 base, with 19 bases between the two germline ends. The CDR3 here is CASRPLGRVDSYEQYF. CDR3 DNA sequence: TGTGCCAGCAGGCCCTTGGGGAGAGTTGATTCCTACGAGCAGTACTTC.